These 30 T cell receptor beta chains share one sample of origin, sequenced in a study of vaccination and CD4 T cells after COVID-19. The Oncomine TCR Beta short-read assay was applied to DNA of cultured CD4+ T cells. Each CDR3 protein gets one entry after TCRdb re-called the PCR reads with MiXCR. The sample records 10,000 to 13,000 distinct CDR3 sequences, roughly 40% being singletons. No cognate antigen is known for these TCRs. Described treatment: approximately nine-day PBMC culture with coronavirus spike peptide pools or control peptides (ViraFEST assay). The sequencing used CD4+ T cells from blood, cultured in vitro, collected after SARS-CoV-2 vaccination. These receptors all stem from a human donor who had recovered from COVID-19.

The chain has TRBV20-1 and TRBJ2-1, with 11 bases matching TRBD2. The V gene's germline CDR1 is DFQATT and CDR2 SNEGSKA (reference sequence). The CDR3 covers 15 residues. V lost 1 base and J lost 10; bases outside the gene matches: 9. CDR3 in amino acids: CSARARVSSGREQFF. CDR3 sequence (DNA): TGCAGTGCTAGAGCTCGGGTCTCTAGCGGGAGGGAGCAGTTCTTC.

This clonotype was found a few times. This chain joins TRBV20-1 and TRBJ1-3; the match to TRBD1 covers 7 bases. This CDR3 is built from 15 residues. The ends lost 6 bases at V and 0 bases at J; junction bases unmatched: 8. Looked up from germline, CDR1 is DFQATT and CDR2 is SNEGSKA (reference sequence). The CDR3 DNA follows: TGCAGTGCCCAACGAGGGACAGACTCTGGAAACACCATATATTTT. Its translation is CSAQRGTDSGNTIYF.

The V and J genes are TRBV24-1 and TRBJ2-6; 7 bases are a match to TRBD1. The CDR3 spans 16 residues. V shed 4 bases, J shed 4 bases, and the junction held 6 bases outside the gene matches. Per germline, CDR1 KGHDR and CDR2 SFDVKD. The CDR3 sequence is CATSDLGTAGANVLTF. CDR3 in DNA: TGTGCCACCAGTGACCTCGGGACAGCCGGGGCCAACGTCCTGACTTTC.

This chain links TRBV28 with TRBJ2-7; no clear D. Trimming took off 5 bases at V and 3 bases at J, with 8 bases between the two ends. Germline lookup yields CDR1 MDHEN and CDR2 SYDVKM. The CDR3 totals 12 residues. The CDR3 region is CASSEDGYEQYF. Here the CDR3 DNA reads TGTGCCAGCAGTGAGGATGGCTACGAGCAGTACTTC.

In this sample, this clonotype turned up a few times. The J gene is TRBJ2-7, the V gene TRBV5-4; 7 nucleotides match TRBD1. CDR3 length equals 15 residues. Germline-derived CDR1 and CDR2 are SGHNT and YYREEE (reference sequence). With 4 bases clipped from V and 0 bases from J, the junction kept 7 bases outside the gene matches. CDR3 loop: CASSPSDRVSYEQYF. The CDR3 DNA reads TGTGCCAGCAGCCCTTCCGACAGGGTCTCCTACGAGCAGTACTTC.

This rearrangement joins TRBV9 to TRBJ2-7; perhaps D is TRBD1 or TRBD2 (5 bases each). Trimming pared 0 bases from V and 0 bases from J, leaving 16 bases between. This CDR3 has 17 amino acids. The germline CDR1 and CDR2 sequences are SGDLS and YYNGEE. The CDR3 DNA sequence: TGTGCCAGCAGCGTAGCTACTTTGGGGGAGAGCTCCTACGAGCAGTACTTC. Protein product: CASSVATLGESSYEQYF.

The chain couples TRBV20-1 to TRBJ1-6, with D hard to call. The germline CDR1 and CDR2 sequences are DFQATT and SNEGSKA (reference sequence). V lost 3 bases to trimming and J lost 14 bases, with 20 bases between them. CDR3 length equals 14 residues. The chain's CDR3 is CSASKMRDIRSLHF. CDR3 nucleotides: TGCAGTGCTAGCAAAATGAGGGATATTCGGTCCCTCCACTTT.

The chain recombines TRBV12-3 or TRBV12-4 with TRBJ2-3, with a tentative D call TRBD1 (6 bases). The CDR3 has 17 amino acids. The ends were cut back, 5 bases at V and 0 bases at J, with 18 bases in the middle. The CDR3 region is CASSPRGTTKSTDTQYF. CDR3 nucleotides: TGTGCCAGCAGTCCAAGGGGGACCACCAAGAGCACAGATACGCAGTATTTT.

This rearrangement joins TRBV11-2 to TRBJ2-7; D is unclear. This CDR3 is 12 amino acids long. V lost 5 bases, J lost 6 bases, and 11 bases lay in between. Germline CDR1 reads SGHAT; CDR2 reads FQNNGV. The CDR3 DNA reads TGTGCCAGCAGCCCTCCAGGAGCCGAGCAGTACTTC. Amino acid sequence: CASSPPGAEQYF.

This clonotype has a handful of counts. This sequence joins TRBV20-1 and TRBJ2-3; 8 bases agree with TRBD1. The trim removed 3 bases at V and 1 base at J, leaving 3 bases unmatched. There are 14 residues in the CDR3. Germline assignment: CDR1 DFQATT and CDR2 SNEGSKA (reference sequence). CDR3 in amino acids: CSARQGAGTDTQYF. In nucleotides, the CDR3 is TGCAGTGCTAGGCAGGGGGCTGGCACAGATACGCAGTATTTT.

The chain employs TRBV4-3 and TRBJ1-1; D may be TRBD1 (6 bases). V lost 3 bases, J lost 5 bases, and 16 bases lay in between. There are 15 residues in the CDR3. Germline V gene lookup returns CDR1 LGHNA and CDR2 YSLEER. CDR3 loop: CASSHWGQGSTEAFF. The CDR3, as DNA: TGCGCCAGCAGCCACTGGGGGCAGGGTAGTACTGAAGCTTTCTTT.

Written as DNA, the CDR3 is TGTGCCAGCAGCTTAACTAGCGGGCTAACTACAGATACGCAGTATTTT. Translated, it gives CASSLTSGLTTDTQYF. This chain uses TRBV11-3 with TRBJ2-3; 9 nucleotides line up with TRBD2. Germline V CDR1 and CDR2: SGHNT, YENEEA. This CDR3 is 16 amino acids long. The V gene end was trimmed by 2 bases and the J gene end by 3 bases; junction bases not matched to a gene: 6.

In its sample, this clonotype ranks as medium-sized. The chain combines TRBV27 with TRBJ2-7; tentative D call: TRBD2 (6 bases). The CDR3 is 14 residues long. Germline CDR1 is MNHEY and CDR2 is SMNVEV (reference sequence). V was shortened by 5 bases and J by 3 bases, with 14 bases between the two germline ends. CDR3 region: CASSPGTLLYEQYF. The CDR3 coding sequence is TGTGCCAGCAGTCCGGGGACTCTGCTCTACGAGCAGTACTTC.

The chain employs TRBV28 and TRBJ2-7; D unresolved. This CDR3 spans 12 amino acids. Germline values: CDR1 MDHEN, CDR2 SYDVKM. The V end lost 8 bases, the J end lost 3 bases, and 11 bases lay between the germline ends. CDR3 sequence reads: CASEGPIYEQYF. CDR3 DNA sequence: TGTGCCAGCGAAGGGCCCATCTACGAGCAGTACTTC.

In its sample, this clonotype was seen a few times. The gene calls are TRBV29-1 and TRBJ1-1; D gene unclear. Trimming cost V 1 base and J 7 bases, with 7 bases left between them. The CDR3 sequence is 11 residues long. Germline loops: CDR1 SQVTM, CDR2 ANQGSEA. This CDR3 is CSVEVRIEAFF. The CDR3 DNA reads TGCAGCGTTGAAGTTAGGATTGAAGCTTTCTTT.

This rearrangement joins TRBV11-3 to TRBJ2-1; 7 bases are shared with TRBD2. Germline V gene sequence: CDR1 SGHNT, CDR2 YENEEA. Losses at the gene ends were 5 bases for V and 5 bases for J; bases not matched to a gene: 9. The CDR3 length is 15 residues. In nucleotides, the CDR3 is TGTGCCAGCAGCGCCTCCGGGACTACAGACAATGAGCAGTTCTTC. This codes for CASSASGTTDNEQFF.

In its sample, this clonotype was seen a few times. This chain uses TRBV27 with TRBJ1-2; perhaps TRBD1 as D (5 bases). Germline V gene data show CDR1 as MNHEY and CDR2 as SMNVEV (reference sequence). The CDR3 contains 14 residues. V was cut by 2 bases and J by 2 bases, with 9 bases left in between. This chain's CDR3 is CASSLRGQNYGYTF. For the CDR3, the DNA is TGTGCCAGCAGTTTACGGGGCCAAAACTATGGCTACACCTTC.

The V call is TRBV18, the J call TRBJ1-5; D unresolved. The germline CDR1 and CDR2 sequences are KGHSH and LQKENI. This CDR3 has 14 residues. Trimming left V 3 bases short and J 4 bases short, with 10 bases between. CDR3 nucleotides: TGTGCCAGCTCACCCGACGGACGAAATCAGCCCCAGCATTTT. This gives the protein CASSPDGRNQPQHF.

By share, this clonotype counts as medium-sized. The CDR3 here is CASSPKWGVGTEAFF. CDR3 bases: TGTGCCAGCAGTCCAAAATGGGGGGTTGGCACTGAAGCTTTCTTT. The chain employs TRBV27 and TRBJ1-1; possibly TRBD1 for D (5 bases). Germline CDR1 and CDR2: MNHEY and SMNVEV (reference sequence). Trimming stripped 5 bases from V and 4 bases from J, with 17 bases between. This CDR3 comprises 15 residues.

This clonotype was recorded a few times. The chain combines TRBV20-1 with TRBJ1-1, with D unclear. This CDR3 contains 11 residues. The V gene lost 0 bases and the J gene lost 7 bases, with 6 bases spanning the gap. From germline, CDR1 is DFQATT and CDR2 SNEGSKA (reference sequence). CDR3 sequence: CSARDRVEAFF. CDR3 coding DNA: TGCAGTGCTAGAGATCGGGTTGAAGCTTTCTTT.

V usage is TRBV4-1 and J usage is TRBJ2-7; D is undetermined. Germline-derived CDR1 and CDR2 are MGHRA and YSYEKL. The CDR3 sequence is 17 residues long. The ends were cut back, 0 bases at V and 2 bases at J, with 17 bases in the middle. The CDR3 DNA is TGCGCCAGCAGCCAAGATCTCCCTATAAGACTCCCCTACGAGCAGTACTTC. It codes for CASSQDLPIRLPYEQYF.

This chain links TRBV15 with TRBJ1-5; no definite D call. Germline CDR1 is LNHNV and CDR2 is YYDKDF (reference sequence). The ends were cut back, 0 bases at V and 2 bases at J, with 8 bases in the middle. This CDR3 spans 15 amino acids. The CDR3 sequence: CATSRELTGNQPQHF. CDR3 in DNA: TGTGCCACCAGCAGAGAGTTGACCGGCAATCAGCCCCAGCATTTT.

The CDR3 coding sequence is TGTGCCATCGGAAGGGGTGACTATACGCAGTATTTT. Its protein is CAIGRGDYTQYF. V is TRBV10-3 and J is TRBJ2-3; TRBD1 is a possible D gene (5 bases). Trimming left V 8 bases short and J 7 bases short, with 13 bases between. Germline V gives CDR1 ENHRY, CDR2 SYGVKD. CDR3 length: 12 amino acids.

CDR3 DNA sequence: TGTGCCAGCAGTCCACTCGCGCGGCTTTATGGCTACACCTTC. Its protein is CASSPLARLYGYTF. The rearrangement uses TRBV27 and TRBJ1-2; D gene unclear. Trimming took off 5 bases at V and 5 bases at J, with 15 bases between the two ends. Germline CDR1 is MNHEY and CDR2 is SMNVEV (reference sequence). The CDR3 runs to 14 residues.

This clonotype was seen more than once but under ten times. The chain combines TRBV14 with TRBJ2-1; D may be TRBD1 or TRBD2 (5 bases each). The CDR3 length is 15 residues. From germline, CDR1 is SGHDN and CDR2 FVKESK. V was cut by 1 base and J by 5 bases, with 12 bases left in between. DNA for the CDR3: TGTGCCAGCAGCCAAGGCCTCCGGGGCAACAATGAGCAGTTCTTC. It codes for CASSQGLRGNNEQFF. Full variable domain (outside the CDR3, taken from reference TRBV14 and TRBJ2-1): EAGVTQFPSHSVIEKGQTVTLRCDPISGHDNLYWYRRVMGKEIKFLLHFVKESKQDESGMPNNRFLAERTGGTYSTLKVQPAELEDSGVYFCASSQGLRGNNEQFFGPGTRLTVL.

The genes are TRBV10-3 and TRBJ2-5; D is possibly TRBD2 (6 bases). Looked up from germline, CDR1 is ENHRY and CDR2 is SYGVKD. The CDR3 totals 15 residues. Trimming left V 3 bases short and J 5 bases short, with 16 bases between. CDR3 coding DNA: TGTGCCATCAGTGATGGGGCGACTAGATCTGAGACCCAGTACTTC. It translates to CAISDGATRSETQYF.

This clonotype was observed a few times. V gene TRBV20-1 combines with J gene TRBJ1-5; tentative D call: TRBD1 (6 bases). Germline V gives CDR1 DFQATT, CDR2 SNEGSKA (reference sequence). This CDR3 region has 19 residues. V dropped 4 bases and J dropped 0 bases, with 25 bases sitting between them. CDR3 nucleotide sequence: TGCAGTGCTATCTTAGACACTCAAAGGGGGGGGGCTAGCAATCAGCCCCAGCATTTT. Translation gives CSAILDTQRGGASNQPQHF.

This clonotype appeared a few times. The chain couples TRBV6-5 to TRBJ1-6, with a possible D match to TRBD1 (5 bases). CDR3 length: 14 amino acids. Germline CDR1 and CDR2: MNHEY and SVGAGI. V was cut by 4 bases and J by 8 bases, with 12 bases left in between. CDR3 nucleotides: TGTGCCAGCAGTTCGGCAGGAGGGGATTCACCCCTCCACTTT. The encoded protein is CASSSAGGDSPLHF.

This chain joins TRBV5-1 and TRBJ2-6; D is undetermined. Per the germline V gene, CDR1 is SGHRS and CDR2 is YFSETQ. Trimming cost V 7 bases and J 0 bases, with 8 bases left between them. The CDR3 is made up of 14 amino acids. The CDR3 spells CASVSFSGANVLTF. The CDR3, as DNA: TGCGCCAGCGTTTCGTTCTCTGGGGCCAACGTCCTGACTTTC.

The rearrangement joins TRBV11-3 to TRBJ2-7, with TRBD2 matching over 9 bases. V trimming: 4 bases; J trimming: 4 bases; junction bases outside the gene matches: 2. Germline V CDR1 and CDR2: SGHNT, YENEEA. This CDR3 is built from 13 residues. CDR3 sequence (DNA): TGTGCCAGCAGCTGGACTAGCGAGTACGAGCAGTACTTC. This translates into CASSWTSEYEQYF.